This TCR beta chain was documented in a study of T cells after yellow fever vaccination. Germline assignment: CDR1 MNHNS and CDR2 SASEGT. The CDR3 runs 16 residues. Trimming took 8 bases from V and 2 from J, leaving 19 bases between them. By 5'RACE template switching, TCR cDNA was produced, with a universal primer site and UMIs added in the process. TCRdb called the 5' RACE reads again in MiXCR, with one record for every CDR3 protein. Among nearly 300,000 distinct CDR3 sequences listed, 7.5% to 9.5% were seen once. To note about this clonotype: Its target is unknown.

Notes on the study in general: The study noted that FACS-sorted repertoires could contain abundant clonotypes contaminating from the bulk population.

This sequence joins TRBV6-1 and TRBJ1-5; perhaps TRBD1 as D (5 bases). The sample in question was CD4+ T cells sorted from PBMCs, obtained 5 days after the yellow fever booster vaccination. This clonotype was obtained from a young man who received the YFV17D yellow fever vaccine. CDR3 bases: TGTGCCAGCTGTGCGTATGGGGGTGGTGGCAATCAGCCCCAGCATTTT. This translates into CASCAYGGGGNQPQHF.